This TCR beta chain appears in the sequencing data of a study of blood T cell repertoires in COVID-19. CDR1 and CDR2 from the germline V gene are MNHEY and SMNVEV (reference sequence). Trimming left V 3 bases short and J 8 bases short, with 11 bases between. The CDR3 has 14 amino acids. TCRdb keeps only in-frame clones here, not all; method: immunoSEQ multiplex PCR. The sample lists 50,000 to 55,000 clones; about four fifths were seen once. This chain uses TRBV27 with TRBJ1-6, with D possibly matching TRBD1 (6 bases). The specimen was peripheral blood. The sequence came from a man aged 80 or over with COVID-19, enrolled during active disease. In nucleotides, the CDR3 is TGTGCCAGCAGTTTGCGGACAGCCCATTCACCCCTCCACTTT. Protein: CASSLRTAHSPLHF.